What follows is one T cell receptor beta chain and its context. The data belong to a study of CD8 T cells in Susac syndrome. The CDR3 extends over 13 amino acids. J was trimmed by 9 bases and V by 8 bases; bases with no gene match: 11. The V gene's germline CDR1 is SEHNR and CDR2 FQNEAQ (reference sequence). The RNA, roughly 0.5 to 1 ug, was put through reverse transcription using random hexamers. TCRdb called the immunoSEQ multiplex PCR reads again in MiXCR, with one record for every CDR3 protein. The data contain approximately 110,000 distinct CDR3 sequences, 80% to 95% of them singletons. It was treatment-naive patients with stable or active relapsing-remitting disease who made up the multiple sclerosis controls.

V gene TRBV7-9 combines with J gene TRBJ2-7, with 9 bases identical to TRBD1. The sequencing sample was made of CD8+ T cells from PBMCs. The TCR sequence derives from a human donor with multiple sclerosis. The CDR3 region is CASGPEDRGRQYF. The CDR3 nucleotides are TGTGCCAGCGGACCCGAGGACAGGGGAAGGCAGTACTTC.